This entry is about one TCR beta chain. What it binds is unknown. The data were produced by immunoSEQ multiplex PCR, yet TCRdb's version contains in-frame clones alone and is incomplete. Seen here are over 150,000 clones, around 85% observed once, and the top ten hold roughly 15%. These data come from a study of cytomegalovirus exposure and HLA in healthy donors. General study points: The finding came from a later analysis; first-cohort TCR clusters tended to co-occur in the 95 to 150 validation repertoires. Specific recognition of CMV antigens was confirmed in vitro for three chains (all CMV-associated).

The validation cohort, a group of over a hundred subjects, included the donors and was separate from the roughly 700-subject first cohort. The CDR3 contains 15 residues. V trimming: 2 bases; J trimming: 5 bases; junction bases outside the gene matches: 6. CDR1 and CDR2 (germline): MNHEY, SMNVEV (reference sequence). This sequence was found in a man aged 18 to 30 in good health and CMV-seropositive. V usage is TRBV27 and J usage is TRBJ2-3; 8 bases are shared with TRBD2. What was sequenced was PBMCs. Here the CDR3 reads CASSLGVSGVDTQYF. The CDR3, as DNA: TGTGCCAGCAGTTTAGGAGTTAGCGGGGTAGATACGCAGTATTTT.